Listed here are 3 T cell receptor beta chains from one sample, sequenced in a study of OX40 agonist ivuxolimab in advanced cancers. Some clones are missing from TCRdb's copy, which holds only in-frame ones; the method was immunoSEQ multiplex PCR. The data contain approximately 68,000 clones, about 92% of them seen just once; the ten biggest clones take up roughly a tenth. Sequenced material: CD4+ or CD8+ T cells sorted from blood, taken in a trial of the OX40 agonist ivuxolimab. The receptors were sampled from an adult with an advanced solid tumor such as melanoma, head and neck, liver or kidney cancer.

The CDR3 region is CASSYSGGPEQYF. CDR3 bases: TGTGCCAGCAGTTACTCCGGGGGGCCCGAGCAGTACTTC. The V call is TRBV6-5, the J call TRBJ2-7, with a weak D call TRBD2 (7 bases). V lost 0 bases to trimming and J lost 6 bases, with 9 bases between them. CDR3 length: 13 residues. Germline-derived CDR1 and CDR2 are MNHEY and SVGAGI.

The chain employs TRBV14 and TRBJ2-6; 7 positions match TRBD1. There are 16 residues in the CDR3. From germline, CDR1 is SGHDN and CDR2 FVKESK. J lost 3 bases, V lost 4 bases, and 6 bases had no gene match. This chain's CDR3 is CASSPHRGIGANVLTF. Here the CDR3 DNA reads TGTGCCAGCAGCCCCCACAGGGGAATTGGGGCCAACGTCCTGACTTTC.

This clone was observed a handful of times. This sequence joins TRBV18 and TRBJ2-7; D is unresolved. Germline CDR1 is KGHSH and CDR2 is LQKENI. Between the trimmed V and J ends, which lost 0 bases and 3 bases, there was a span of 6 bases. This CDR3 comprises 13 residues. The CDR3 region has the DNA TGTGCCAGCTCACCACCAGAAAACTACGAGCAGTACTTC. Amino acid sequence: CASSPPENYEQYF.